These 21 T cell receptor beta chains came from one sample sequenced in a study of T cell repertoires in cytomegalovirus infection. TCRdb re-derived calls from the reads in MiXCR, one entry per CDR3 protein. The table includes roughly 340,000 distinct CDR3 sequences, about 27% detected once. For these TCRs, the target antigens are not known. The sequenced sample was cultured PBMCs, obtained from culture after CMV antigen stimulation. Receptors were obtained from a human donor in good health (CMV status not recorded). Some clones in this sample may be carry-over from other donors' samples.

This clonotype was found a few times. The V gene is TRBV10-3, the J gene TRBJ2-3, with D perhaps TRBD2 (5 bases). There are 16 residues in the CDR3. The V gene lost 3 bases and the J gene lost 4 bases, with 17 bases spanning the gap. Germline-derived CDR1 and CDR2 are ENHRY and SYGVKD. CDR3 protein: CAISDQSFGNADTQYF. DNA for the CDR3: TGTGCCATCAGTGATCAGAGTTTCGGGAACGCAGATACGCAGTATTTT.

The chain joins TRBV6-6 to TRBJ2-7; a weak D match, TRBD1 (8 bases). V was shortened by 5 bases and J by 2 bases, with 13 bases between the two germline ends. This CDR3 has 14 amino acids. CDR1 is MNHNY, CDR2 SVGAGI, per germline (reference sequence). This chain's CDR3 is CASSPTGGAYEQYF. The CDR3 DNA sequence: TGTGCCAGCAGTCCCACAGGGGGGGCCTACGAGCAGTACTTC.

This clonotype was detected ten times or more. The gene calls are TRBV7-9 and TRBJ1-1; D is uncertain. CDR1 and CDR2 (germline): SEHNR, FQNEAQ (reference sequence). The V end was cut by 5 bases, the J end by 1 base, with 14 bases between. The CDR3 contains 15 residues. DNA of the CDR3: TGTGCCAGCAGCCCAAGATTCGCCAGGAACACTGAAGCTTTCTTT. It codes for CASSPRFARNTEAFF. The whole variable domain, remainder taken from reference TRBV7-9 and TRBJ1-1, is DTGVSQNPRHKITKRGQNVTFRCDPISEHNRLYWYRQTLGQGPEFLTYFQNEAQLEKSRLLSDRFSAERPKGSFSTLEIQRTEQGDSAMYLCASSPRFARNTEAFFGQGTRLTVV.

CDR3: CASSPSTGGTTEAFF. CDR3 in DNA: TGTGCCAGCAGTCCGTCGACAGGGGGGACGACTGAAGCTTTCTTT. The chain has TRBV28 and TRBJ1-1; 9 nucleotides align to TRBD1. CDR3 length equals 15 residues. Germline assignment: CDR1 MDHEN and CDR2 SYDVKM. J gave up 5 bases and V 5 bases, and 9 bases lay outside the gene matches.

J is TRBJ2-7 and V is TRBV6-5; unclear D gene. The V and J ends lost 0 bases and 4 bases respectively, with 7 bases between them. Per germline, CDR1 MNHEY and CDR2 SVGAGI. The CDR3 is 13 residues long. Written as DNA, the CDR3 is TGTGCCAGCAGTTACTCGGCTAGGTACGAGCAGTACTTC. Protein sequence: CASSYSARYEQYF.

CDR3 sequence reads: CASRTSSTDTQYF. CDR3 DNA: TGTGCCAGCAGGACTAGTAGCACAGATACGCAGTATTTT. The chain links TRBV6-2 or TRBV6-3 to TRBJ2-3; the D gene is possibly TRBD2 (6 bases). V gave up 6 bases and J gave up 0 bases, with 7 bases separating them. Germline V gene sequence: CDR1 MNHEY, CDR2 SVGEGT. There are 13 residues in the CDR3.

Here the CDR3 DNA reads TGTGCCAGCATAGGGGCCGAGCGGGAGACCCAGTACTTC. Amino acid sequence: CASIGAERETQYF. The J gene is TRBJ2-5, the V gene TRBV7-4; D tentatively reads TRBD1 or TRBD2 (5 bases each). V gave up 7 bases and J gave up 5 bases, with 14 bases separating them. The germline gives CDR1 SGHVT, CDR2 SQSDAQ. This CDR3 comprises 13 residues.

This clonotype was seen only a few times. The chain is built from TRBV10-3 and TRBJ1-5; 8 bases align to TRBD1. This CDR3 has 15 residues. Germline CDR1 is ENHRY and CDR2 is SYGVKD. V was clipped by 5 bases and J by 6 bases; unmatched bases: 9. CDR3 residues: CAISPTDRGAQPQHF. The CDR3 DNA is TGTGCCATCAGTCCTACCGACAGGGGAGCTCAGCCCCAGCATTTT.

This clonotype was observed a handful of times. J is TRBJ1-2 and V is TRBV6-5, with a possible D match to TRBD1 (5 bases). The V end was cut by 6 bases, the J end by 5 bases, with 13 bases between. This CDR3 region has 13 residues. Germline V gives CDR1 MNHEY, CDR2 SVGAGI. CDR3 residues: CASRIRVLYGYTF. The CDR3 bases are TGTGCCAGCAGGATCAGGGTCTTATATGGCTACACCTTC.

A few counts support this clonotype. The chain links TRBV12-3 or TRBV12-4 to TRBJ1-2; 9 bases map to TRBD1. J gave up 8 bases and V 5 bases, and 12 bases lay outside the gene matches. This CDR3 contains 15 residues. The CDR3 spells CASSRGGQGLFGYTF. For the CDR3, the DNA is TGTGCCAGCAGTCGGGGGGGACAGGGATTGTTCGGCTACACCTTC.

This clonotype was observed a few times. This sequence joins TRBV7-2 and TRBJ1-1, with D hard to call. The germline V gene encodes CDR1 SGHTA and CDR2 FQGNSA. The length of the CDR3 is 13 residues. V lost 5 bases, J lost 6 bases, and 13 bases lay in between. CDR3 sequence reads: CASSKGGTAEAFF. The CDR3 nucleotides read TGTGCCAGCAGCAAGGGAGGTACAGCTGAAGCTTTCTTT.

The chain couples TRBV12-3 or TRBV12-4 to TRBJ1-1; 8 bases match TRBD1. The CDR3 has 14 amino acids. The V gene end was trimmed by 5 bases and the J gene end by 1 base; junction bases not matched to a gene: 3. In DNA form, the CDR3 reads TGTGCCAGCAGTCCAGGGGGCGCGAACACTGAAGCTTTCTTT. It encodes CASSPGGANTEAFF.

This chain connects TRBV5-6 to TRBJ2-2; D is undetermined. CDR3 length: 17 amino acids. Deletions cut 4 bases from V and 2 bases from J, with 18 bases between. CDR1 and CDR2 (germline): SGHDT, YYEEEE. CDR3 sequence: CASSPLPEHRNTGELFF. CDR3 in DNA: TGTGCCAGCAGCCCATTACCCGAACACAGAAACACCGGGGAGCTGTTTTTT. The whole variable domain, filled in from reference TRBV5-6 and TRBJ2-2, reads DAGVTQSPTHLIKTRGQQVTLRCSPKSGHDTVSWYQQALGQGPQFIFQYYEEEERQRGNFPDRFSGHQFPNYSSELNVNALLLGDSALYLCASSPLPEHRNTGELFFGEGSRLTVL.

This clonotype was detected a few times. The chain recombines TRBV10-3 with TRBJ2-5; D may be TRBD1 (6 bases). With 10 bases removed from V and 1 base from J, the gap between germline ends came to 10 bases. This CDR3 is built from 12 residues. Germline CDR1 is ENHRY and CDR2 is SYGVKD. Written as DNA, the CDR3 is TGTGCCACCAGGGGCCCCCAAGAGACCCAGTACTTC. It encodes CATRGPQETQYF.

The sample holds a few counts of this clonotype. This chain joins TRBV7-8 and TRBJ2-4, with D possibly matching TRBD2 (6 bases). CDR3 size: 17 residues. Germline CDR1 and CDR2: SGHVS and FQNEAQ. The V end was cut by 5 bases, the J end by 0 bases, with 17 bases between. For the CDR3, the DNA is TGTGCCAGCAGCCCCCTGGGACTTTTACTAGCCAAAAACATTCAGTACTTC. This codes for CASSPLGLLLAKNIQYF.

V gene TRBV28 combines with J gene TRBJ1-1; D remains ambiguous. The CDR3 covers 11 residues. In germline, CDR1 is MDHEN, CDR2 SYDVKM. Trimming removed 6 bases from V and 8 bases from J, with 10 bases in between. The CDR3 sequence is CASRAGLEAFF. In nucleotides, the CDR3 is TGTGCCAGCAGGGCCGGGCTCGAAGCTTTCTTT.

In its sample, this clonotype was seen a few times. The chain recombines TRBV7-3 with TRBJ2-3; TRBD2 matches at 9 bases. The CDR3 length is 15 residues. After removal of 4 bases from V and 5 bases from J, the junction contained 7 bases not matched to a gene. From germline, CDR1 is SGHTA and CDR2 FQGTGA. DNA for the CDR3: TGTGCCAGCAGCTCGGGTAGCGGGAGTGAAGATACGCAGTATTTT. The encoded protein is CASSSGSGSEDTQYF.

In this sample, this clonotype turned up many times. The chain is built from TRBV7-9 and TRBJ1-1; no clear D gene. CDR1 is SEHNR, CDR2 FQNEAQ, per germline (reference sequence). Deletions cut 2 bases from V and 0 bases from J, with 13 bases between. This CDR3 region has 16 residues. The CDR3 sequence is CASSLPIREVNTEAFF. In DNA form, the CDR3 reads TGTGCCAGCAGCTTACCCATCCGGGAGGTGAACACTGAAGCTTTCTTT.

This clonotype was picked up a small number of times. The rearrangement joins TRBV20-1 to TRBJ2-1; 10 nucleotides match TRBD2. V shed 2 bases, J shed 3 bases, and the junction held 7 bases outside the gene matches. There are 16 residues in the CDR3. Germline values: CDR1 DFQATT, CDR2 SNEGSKA (reference sequence). The CDR3 sequence is CSARTLLAGSYNEQFF. CDR3 nucleotides: TGCAGTGCTAGAACCCTACTAGCGGGGAGCTACAATGAGCAGTTCTTC.

The V call is TRBV9, the J call TRBJ1-4; TRBD1 matches at 9 bases. Trimming removed 3 bases from V and 5 bases from J; junction bases left unmatched: 8. Germline values: CDR1 SGDLS, CDR2 YYNGEE. The CDR3 sequence is 16 residues long. CDR3 loop: CASSAGMTGGNEKLFF. CDR3 bases: TGTGCCAGCAGCGCAGGGATGACAGGGGGGAATGAAAAACTGTTTTTT. Complete variable domain (other parts from reference TRBV9 and TRBJ1-4): DSGVTQTPKHLITATGQRVTLRCSPRSGDLSVYWYQQSLDQGLQFLIQYYNGEERAKGNILERFSAQQFPDLHSELNLSSLELGDSALYFCASSAGMTGGNEKLFFGSGTQLSVL.

V and J are TRBV7-8 and TRBJ2-5; 10 bases align to TRBD1. CDR3 size: 16 residues. Per germline, CDR1 SGHVS and CDR2 FQNEAQ. The trim removed 5 bases at V and 5 bases at J, leaving 11 bases unmatched. The CDR3 sequence: CASSLDRGAIAETQYF. CDR3 DNA sequence: TGTGCCAGCAGCCTGGACAGGGGGGCTATCGCGGAGACCCAGTACTTC. Combining the CDR3 with reference TRBV7-8 and TRBJ2-5 gives the whole variable domain GAGVSQSPRYKVAKRGQDVALRCDPISGHVSLFWYQQALGQGPEFLTYFQNEAQLDKSGLPSDRFFAERPEGSVSTLKIQRTQQEDSAVYLCASSLDRGAIAETQYFGPGTRLLVL.